This T cell receptor (beta chain) was identified in a study of cytomegalovirus exposure and HLA in healthy donors (dated by TCRdb to 2016 to 2017). Context from the whole study: In an earlier analysis of some 610 of the donors, about 260 Gb of sequence data and some 120 million unique TCR beta sequences from about 179 million T cells were reported. The study used immunosequencing to profile the T cell repertoires of approximately 640 subjects and linked those repertoires to cytomegalovirus serostatus. The study combined high-throughput TCR immunosequencing, statistical association of individual TCRs with disease status, and machine learning to predict cytomegalovirus infection status. In an earlier analysis of a few hundred of the donors, high-throughput TCR beta sequencing was used to judge whether each TCR beta V gene segment behaved as functional or pseudogenic. About 300 gigabases of sequencing data and tens of millions of unique TCR sequences were included in an early release covering roughly 600 HLA-typed donors. Every discovery cohort repertoire had been produced on one sequencing platform. HLA typing included class I and class II loci at four-digit resolution. Donor age, sex, ethnicity and CMV serostatus were compiled together with the repertoire data. The later analysis used no new phenotypic data to find candidate immune exposures, relying instead on TCR beta sequences and their occurrence across donors. The number of donors typed differed by locus, with roughly 620-630 for A, B, C, DRB1 and DQB1, roughly 520 for DQA1, 606 for DPA1, and approximately 470 for DPB1. Along with the roughly 670-subject first cohort, a separate validation cohort of over a hundred different subjects was used. The study aimed to test whether cataloging public T cell receptors could reveal signatures of past pathogen exposure. Several DR-DQ haplotypes were handled as single units for association and clustering, since linkage in the cohort was strong. A later genetic analysis took genome-wide SNP genotypes for about three fifths of the 666 donors and used that subset as a discovery cohort. In a later analysis, previously published TCR beta repertoires from 666 donors were re-analyzed and high-resolution HLA genotyping was added so that TCR occurrence patterns could be studied. On average, approximately 250,000 unique TCR beta nucleotide sequences were sequenced per donor among 300 to 500 genotyped donors of the cohort, with about 19% of those sequences being non-productive. Among the roughly 400 genotyped donors, approximately 77% belonged to the genetic ancestry cluster associated with self-reported Caucasian donors. Paper-wide results and their limitations: A cluster of highly shared sequence variants was judged likely to be a technical artifact of the sequencing pipeline. Strong co-occurrence of HLA alleles, especially DR and DQ, made assigning TCR associations to individual alleles difficult. Roughly 17 rarely observed V segments, including chromosome 9 orphons, were excluded from the earlier analysis of about 610 of the donors because counts were too low. In a later analysis, HLA-associated TCR beta chains were found to be more clonally expanded and to have lower generation probabilities than equally common non-associated chains. Compared with the approximately 670-donor mean, donors in an Asian-associated ancestry cluster had fewer N-insertions in productive TCRs, according to a later genetic analysis. Because some donors lacked HLA typing at each locus, the association tests relied only on the typed subset. Linkage disequilibrium might explain the correlated functional status among segregating V segments, but an unknown experimental factor could not be ruled out. In this cohort, only TCR beta chains were sequenced, and detectable features were limited by the absence of alpha or paired-chain data. In a later analysis, most CMV-associated TCR beta chains were found to appear HLA-restricted, with HLA associations seemingly driven largely by CMV exposure. In a later analysis, several top co-occurrence clusters were reported to appear linked to parvovirus B19, influenza, CMV and Epstein-Barr virus. The authors suggested that the approach could potentially be extended to other disease states and immunological phenotypes. While some public TCRs were present in many individuals, most TCR sequences turned up only very rarely across donors. A further reported finding was that TCR beta sequences accurately predicted the HLA-A and HLA-B alleles for most subjects in the first cohort. The classifier was reported to diagnose cytomegalovirus status with high specificity and sensitivity in both the original and validation cohorts. Roughly uniform sequencing depth across donors was assumed in presence/absence analyses, although this assumption may not hold. In vitro tests confirmed that a few of the cytomegalovirus-associated TCR beta chains recognize cytomegalovirus antigens. In a later analysis, TCR association rates were found to vary across HLA loci, with the most associated TCRs seen for DRB1 alleles and the fewest for HLA-C alleles. The only immune exposure information available for the cohort was CMV serostatus. Because the 87-base-pair reads could not distinguish some IMGT-functional V segments, including TRBV6-2 and TRBV6-3, those segments were excluded. An earlier analysis of around 600 of the donors showed that most TCR beta V segments appeared in productive rearrangements either about 87% or about 30% of the time, which broadly matched IMGT annotations. At a false discovery rate of 0.05, a later analysis linked roughly 17,000 TCR beta sequences to specific HLA alleles. In the study, 150 to 200 TCR beta chains were listed as associated with cytomegalovirus. An association between a missense DCLRE1C variant and V-gene and J-gene trimming of TCR beta chains was found in a later genetic analysis and replicated in an independent cohort.

This clone was seen just once. No antigen is known for it. No much larger clone exists at a distance of one base, and base qualities are not known. The cohort comprised under 700 healthy bone marrow donors. At the time of sampling, all cohort members were nominally healthy, though unrecorded immune exposures were likely present. The donor was CMV seronegative and belonged to the group of several hundred seronegative cohort members. Every donor gave a peripheral blood sample, and the peripheral blood mononuclear cells from that sample were used for TCR beta sequencing. Genomic DNA extraction from the blood cell samples was performed with the Qiagen DNeasy Blood Extraction Kit. Libraries were built with the immunoSEQ multiplex PCR assay. The multiplex PCR relied on a mix of 60 forward primers for TCR Vbeta segments and 13 reverse primers for TCR Jbeta segments. A multiplex PCR assay on genomic DNA amplified the CDR3 region of rearranged TCR beta genes. On the Illumina HiSeq System, the amplified TCR beta libraries were sequenced as 87-base-pair reads. Concerning the study's data processing: Across the roughly 700 repertoires, a later analysis counted tens of millions of unique TCR beta chains, roughly 11 million of which were shared by at least two donors. Raw reads were error-corrected and collapsed into unique sequences with a nearest-neighbor algorithm that merged closely related sequences to remove PCR and sequencing errors. To assign V, D and J gene segments, CDR3 sequences were aligned to IMGT reference sequences. For a sequence to be retained, at least a six-nucleotide match to both a V gene segment and a J gene segment was required. Rearrangements were called productive when the CDR3 lacked stop codons and stayed in frame with V and J; all others were non-productive. CDR3 was defined by IMGT convention, running from the second conserved V-encoded cysteine to the conserved J-encoded phenylalanine. Sequences without an unambiguous match to a single V gene segment were excluded from the earlier analysis of approximately 600 of the donors. In an earlier analysis of almost 600 of the donors, a V segment was called functional when productive rearrangements were above 56.7%, and segregating when the standard deviation between donors exceeded 5%. A statistical classification framework was built for diagnosing cytomegalovirus status from the catalog of TCR beta chain sequences. V and J gene assignment, in a later analysis, came from comparing TCR nucleotide sequences with IMGT/GENE-DB human TR gene sequences. A later analysis assigned CDR3 sequences and most-parsimonious VDJ recombination scenarios with the TCRdist pipeline. In a later analysis, each TCR beta chain was defined by its CDR3 amino acid sequence together with its V-gene family, and reads without a unique V-gene family were excluded. As a way to deal with suspected cross-contamination and a sequencing artifact, a later analysis dropped 450 to 600 nucleotide sequences that were highly shared and had low generation probability. In a later analysis, a clonal expansion index was calculated for each public chain from normalized within-repertoire ranks of inferred template counts. A later analysis computed generation probabilities with a VDJ recombination model fitted to out-of-frame rearrangements, and checked the results against IGoR. A later analysis scored TCR-TCR, TCR-HLA and TCR-CMV co-occurrence with hypergeometric tests, applying a repertoire-size bias correction to TCR pairs. A later analysis estimated false discovery rates by permuting HLA or CMV assignments 20 times. In a later analysis, co-occurring TCRs were grouped with DBSCAN, and TCRdist sequence similarity was added when clustering was performed within HLA-allele-positive subsets. Repertoires with fewer than 30,000 or more than 120,000 public chains were left out of co-occurrence clustering, as were five repertoires with anomalous nucleotide sharing. TCRdb limited this immuneACCESS table to in-frame rearrangements with V and J called. A share of clones is missing; checked studies link under half to unresolved V genes, and the rest is unexplained. V and J calls and clone size are given by that table; D and trimming were obtained from the DNA. This sample lists fewer than 350,000 clones; approximately 90% were detected once. 2% to 3% of the sample rests with the top ten.

Trimmed from V: 4 bases; trimmed from J: 0 bases; junction bases lacking a gene match: 9. CDR1 and CDR2 were assigned from the germline V gene as WSHSY and SAAADI. Including the terminal cysteine and phenylalanine, the CDR3 comprises 16 residues. Only CDR3 DNA remains: 48 bases, in frame from the first base. The clonotype comes from a woman between 18 and 29 years old in good health and CMV-seronegative. The rearrangement combines TRBV10-2 with TRBJ2-7; 7 central nucleotides agree with TRBD2. Sequencing input: PBMCs. The nucleotides are TGCGCCAGCAGTGGGGGGGGTCAGTCTAGCTCCTACGAGCAGTACTTC. Translation gives CASSGGGQSSSYEQYF.